Reported below is one TCR beta chain. The data stem from a study of blood T cell repertoires in COVID-19. Study at large: The United States, Italy and Spain provided the acute and convalescent COVID-19 samples. T cells, B-cell-depleted T cells, or PBMCs provided the cDNA or gDNA that served as material.

V lost 7 bases and J lost 0; bases outside the gene matches: 8. Looked up from germline, CDR1 is LNHDA and CDR2 is SQIVND (reference sequence). The CDR3 spans 16 residues. Produced via immunoSEQ multiplex PCR; TCRdb's table is partial and in-frame only. Seen here are almost 200,000 clones, around 85% observed once, and the top ten hold 0.6% to 0.9%. The V and J genes are TRBV19 and TRBJ1-5; 8 nucleotides agree with TRBD1. The sequence came from a woman in her 70s with acute or convalescent COVID-19. The sequenced material came from peripheral blood. This CDR3 is CASTSDRGYSNQPQHF. For the CDR3, the DNA is TGTGCCAGTACTTCAGACAGGGGTTATAGCAATCAGCCCCAGCATTTT.